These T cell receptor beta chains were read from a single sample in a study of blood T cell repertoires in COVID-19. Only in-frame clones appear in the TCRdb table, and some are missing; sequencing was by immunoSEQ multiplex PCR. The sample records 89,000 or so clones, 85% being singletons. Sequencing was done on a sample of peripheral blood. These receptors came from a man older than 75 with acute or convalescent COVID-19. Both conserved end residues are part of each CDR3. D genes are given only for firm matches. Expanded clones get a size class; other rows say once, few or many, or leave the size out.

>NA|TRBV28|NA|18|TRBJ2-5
CASSFGRGRQGDRETQYF
TGTGCCAGCAGTTTCGGACGTGGGAGGCAGGGGGACCGAGAGACCCAGTACTTC
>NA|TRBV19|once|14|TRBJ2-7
CASSIRGPSYEQYF
TGTGCCAGTAGTATAAGGGGTCCATCCTACGAGCAGTACTTC
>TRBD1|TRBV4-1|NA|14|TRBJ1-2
CASSQGDRGYGYTF
TGCGCCAGCAGCCAGGGAGACAGGGGGTATGGCTACACCTTC
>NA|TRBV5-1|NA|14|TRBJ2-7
CASSLGTQPYEQYF
TGCGCCAGCAGCTTGGGCACACAACCCTACGAGCAGTACTTC
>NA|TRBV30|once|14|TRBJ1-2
CAWSVGATNYGYTF
TGTGCCTGGAGTGTAGGGGCGACTAACTATGGCTACACCTTC
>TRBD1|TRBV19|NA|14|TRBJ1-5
CASSIGTGRQPQHF
TGTGCCAGTAGTATAGGGACAGGGAGGCAGCCCCAGCATTTT
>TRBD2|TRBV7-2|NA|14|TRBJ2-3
CASSLTSGNQGQYF
TGTGCCAGCAGCTTGACTAGCGGGAATCAGGGGCAGTATTTT
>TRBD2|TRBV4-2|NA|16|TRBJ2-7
CASSQDLASGAYEQYF
TGTGCCAGCAGCCAAGATCTGGCTAGCGGAGCCTACGAGCAGTACTTC
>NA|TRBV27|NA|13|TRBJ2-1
CASSKGQYNEQFF
TGTGCCAGCAGTAAAGGACAGTACAATGAGCAGTTCTTC
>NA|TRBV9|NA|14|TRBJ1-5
CASSVGLVSQPQHF
TGTGCCAGCAGCGTAGGATTGGTCAGTCAGCCCCAGCATTTT
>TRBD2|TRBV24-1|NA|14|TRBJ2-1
CATSAAGDYNEQFF
TGTGCCACCAGTGCTGCGGGAGACTACAATGAGCAGTTCTTC
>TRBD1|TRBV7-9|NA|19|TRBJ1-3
CASSSLQGVNIRRGNTIYF
TGTGCCAGCAGCTCTTTGCAGGGGGTGAACATACGTCGTGGAAACACCATATATTTT
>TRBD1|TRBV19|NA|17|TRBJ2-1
CASSARDRVSAYNEQFF
TGTGCCAGTAGTGCGCGCGACAGGGTTTCGGCCTACAATGAGCAGTTCTTC
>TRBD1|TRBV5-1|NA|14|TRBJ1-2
CASSVGQGGYGYTF
TGCGCCAGCAGCGTAGGACAGGGGGGGTATGGCTACACCTTC
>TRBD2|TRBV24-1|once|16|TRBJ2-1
CATGPELAGGPNEQFF
TGTGCCACCGGGCCTGAACTAGCGGGAGGGCCCAATGAGCAGTTCTTC
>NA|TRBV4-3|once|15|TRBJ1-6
CASSQGAGYNSPLHF
TGCGCCAGCAGCCAAGGCGCAGGTTATAATTCACCCCTCCACTTT
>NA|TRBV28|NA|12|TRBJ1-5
CASSSTDQPQHF
TGTGCCAGCAGTTCCACAGATCAGCCCCAGCATTTT
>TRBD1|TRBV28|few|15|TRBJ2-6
CASRVQGAGANVLTF
TGTGCCAGCCGGGTGCAGGGGGCTGGGGCCAACGTCCTGACTTTC
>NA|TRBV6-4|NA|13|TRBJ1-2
CASSPQLNYGYTF
TGTGCCAGCAGTCCTCAACTTAACTATGGCTACACCTTC
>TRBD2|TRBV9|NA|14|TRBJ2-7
CASSGSGRRSEQYF
TGTGCCAGCAGCGGAAGCGGGAGACGCAGCGAGCAGTACTTC
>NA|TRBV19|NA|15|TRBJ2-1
CASSIQGSPSNEQFF
TGTGCCAGTAGTATTCAGGGTAGCCCCTCCAATGAGCAGTTCTTC
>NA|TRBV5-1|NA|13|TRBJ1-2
CASSLGGQFGYTF
TGCGCCAGCAGCTTAGGTGGGCAGTTTGGCTACACCTTC
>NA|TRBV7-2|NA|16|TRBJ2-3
CASSSRQSPVADTQYF
TGTGCCAGCAGCAGCAGACAGTCCCCGGTGGCAGATACGCAGTATTTT
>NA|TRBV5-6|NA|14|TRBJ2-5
CASSAVQITETQYF
TGTGCCAGCAGCGCCGTACAGATTACAGAGACCCAGTACTTC
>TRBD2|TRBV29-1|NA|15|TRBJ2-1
CSAAAGTSGSDEQFF
TGCAGCGCCGCGGCCGGGACTAGCGGGAGTGATGAGCAGTTCTTC
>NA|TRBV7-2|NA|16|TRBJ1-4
CASSSQGLAANEKLFF
TGTGCCAGCAGCTCTCAGGGATTAGCGGCTAATGAAAAACTGTTTTTT
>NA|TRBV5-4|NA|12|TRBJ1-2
CASSLQGGGYTF
TGTGCCAGCAGCTTACAGGGAGGGGGCTACACCTTC
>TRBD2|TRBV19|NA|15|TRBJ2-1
CASSTTSGRPLEQFF
TGTGCCAGTAGCACGACTAGCGGGAGGCCCCTTGAGCAGTTCTTC
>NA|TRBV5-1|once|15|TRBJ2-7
CASSLGAGASYEQYF
TGCGCCAGCAGCTTGGGGGCGGGGGCTTCCTACGAGCAGTACTTC
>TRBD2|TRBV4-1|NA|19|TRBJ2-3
CASSQAVASAGGRSDTQYF
TGCGCCAGCAGCCAAGCGGTGGCGTCTGCGGGAGGGCGCTCGGATACGCAGTATTTT
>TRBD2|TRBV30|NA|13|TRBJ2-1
CAWSERSGGEQFF
TGTGCCTGGAGTGAGAGGAGCGGGGGTGAGCAGTTCTTC
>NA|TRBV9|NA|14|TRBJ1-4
CASSEGGTNEKLFF
TGTGCCAGCAGCGAAGGAGGCACTAATGAAAAACTGTTTTTT
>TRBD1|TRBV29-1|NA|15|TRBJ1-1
CSASAPPTGQPEAFF
TGCAGCGCCTCTGCCCCACCCACGGGACAGCCCGAAGCTTTCTTT
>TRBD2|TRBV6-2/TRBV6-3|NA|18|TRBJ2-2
CASSYSVGLAGFTGELFF
TGTGCCAGCAGTTACTCTGTCGGACTAGCGGGGTTTACCGGGGAGCTGTTTTTT
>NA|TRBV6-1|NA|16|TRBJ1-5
CASSESYRHSNQPQHF
TGTGCCAGCAGTGAAAGTTACAGACATAGCAATCAGCCCCAGCATTTT
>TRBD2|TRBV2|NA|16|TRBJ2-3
CASRELAGASTDTQYF
TGTGCCAGCAGGGAACTAGCGGGCGCTAGCACAGATACGCAGTATTTT
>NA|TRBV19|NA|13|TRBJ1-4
CASTPPSFEKLFF
TGTGCCAGTACCCCGCCCAGTTTTGAAAAACTGTTTTTT
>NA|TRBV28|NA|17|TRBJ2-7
CASSSYRDKELSYEQYF
TGTGCCAGCAGTTCCTACCGGGACAAGGAACTCTCCTACGAGCAGTACTTC
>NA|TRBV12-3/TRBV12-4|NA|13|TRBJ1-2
CASSLSGAYGYTF
TGTGCCAGCAGTTTAAGTGGAGCCTATGGCTACACCTTC
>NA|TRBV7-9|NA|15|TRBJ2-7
CASSNPGHFSYEQYF
TGTGCCAGCAGCAATCCGGGACACTTCTCCTACGAGCAGTACTTC
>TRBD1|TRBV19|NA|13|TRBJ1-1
CASRKQGGTEAFF
TGTGCCAGTAGGAAACAGGGGGGGACTGAAGCTTTCTTT
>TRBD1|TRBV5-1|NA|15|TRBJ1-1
CASSLQGIMNTEAFF
TGCGCCAGCAGCTTACAGGGGATCATGAACACTGAAGCTTTCTTT
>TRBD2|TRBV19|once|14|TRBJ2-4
CAVGLAGVGNIQYF
TGTGCGGTAGGGCTAGCGGGAGTCGGTAACATTCAGTACTTC
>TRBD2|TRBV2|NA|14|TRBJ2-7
CASKTSGRIYEQYF
TGTGCCAGCAAAACTAGCGGGAGGATCTACGAGCAGTACTTC
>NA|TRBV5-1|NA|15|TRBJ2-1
CASSGGDHPYNEQFF
TGCGCCAGCAGCGGAGGAGACCATCCCTACAATGAGCAGTTCTTC
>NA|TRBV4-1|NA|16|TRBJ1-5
CASSQEGAYSNQPQHF
TGCGCCAGCAGCCAAGAGGGCGCCTATAGCAATCAGCCCCAGCATTTT
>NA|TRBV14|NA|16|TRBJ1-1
CASSPGLISGNTEAFF
TGTGCCAGCAGCCCGGGGTTAATTAGCGGGAACACTGAAGCTTTCTTT
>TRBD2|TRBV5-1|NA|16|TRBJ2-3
CASSLARASGRDTQYF
TGCGCCAGCAGCTTGGCGAGGGCTAGCGGGAGGGATACGCAGTATTTT
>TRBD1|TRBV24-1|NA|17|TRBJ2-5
CATAHRKTGGGQETQYF
TGTGCCACCGCACACCGGAAAACAGGGGGCGGACAAGAGACCCAGTACTTC
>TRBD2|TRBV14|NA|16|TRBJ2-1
CASSQDAQREPDEQFF
TGTGCCAGCAGCCAAGACGCTCAGCGGGAGCCCGATGAGCAGTTCTTC
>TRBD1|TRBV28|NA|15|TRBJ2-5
CASTNRGTVQETQYF
TGTGCCAGCACAAATCGAGGGACAGTCCAAGAGACCCAGTACTTC
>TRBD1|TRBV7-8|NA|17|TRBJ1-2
CASSSTRTGPYGYGYTF
TGTGCCAGCAGCTCTACAAGGACAGGTCCCTACGGCTATGGCTACACCTTC
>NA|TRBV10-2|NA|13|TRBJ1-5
CASSEGREQPQHF
TGCGCCAGCAGTGAAGGTAGGGAGCAGCCCCAGCATTTT
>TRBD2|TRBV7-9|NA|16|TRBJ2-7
CASSPGASGSTYEQYF
TGTGCCAGCAGCCCCGGGGCTAGCGGGAGTACCTACGAGCAGTACTTC
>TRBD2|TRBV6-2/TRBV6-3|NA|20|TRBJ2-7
CASSYNPRGLAGTKVYEQYF
TGTGCCAGCAGTTATAACCCGCGGGGACTAGCGGGAACGAAGGTCTACGAGCAGTACTTC
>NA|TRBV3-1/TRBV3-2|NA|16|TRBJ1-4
CASSQSGDSTNEKLFF
TGTGCCAGCAGCCAGTCTGGAGATTCAACTAATGAAAAACTGTTTTTT
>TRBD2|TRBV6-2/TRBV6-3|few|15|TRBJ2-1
CASSISGSVYNEQFF
TGTGCCAGCAGCATTAGCGGGAGTGTATACAATGAGCAGTTCTTC
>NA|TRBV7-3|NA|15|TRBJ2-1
CASSPQGAGNNEQFF
TGTGCCAGCAGCCCCCAAGGTGCGGGGAACAATGAGCAGTTCTTC
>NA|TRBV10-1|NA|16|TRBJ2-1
CASSESRGQTYNEQFF
TGCGCCAGCAGTGAGTCACGAGGGCAAACCTACAATGAGCAGTTCTTC